This TCR beta chain was found in a study of beta chain features in type 1 diabetes. Reverse transcribing all isolated RNA meant expressed TCRB transcripts were sequenced. Method: immunoSEQ multiplex PCR; TCRdb's copy keeps in-frame clones and lacks some. The sample holds around 430,000 clones, roughly 31% seen once. Material: naive CD4+ T cells from blood. The origin of this receptor is a man between 18 and 29 years old in good health.

The CDR3 DNA reads TGTGCCAGCCGTGCGAGGGACAGACAAGAGACCCAGTACTTC. Protein: CASRARDRQETQYF. The chain carries TRBV18 and TRBJ2-5; 7 bases fit TRBD1. The germline V gene encodes CDR1 KGHSH and CDR2 LQKENI. The CDR3 runs to 14 residues. Germline trimming cut 8 bases from V and 2 bases from J; bases unmatched to any gene: 8.